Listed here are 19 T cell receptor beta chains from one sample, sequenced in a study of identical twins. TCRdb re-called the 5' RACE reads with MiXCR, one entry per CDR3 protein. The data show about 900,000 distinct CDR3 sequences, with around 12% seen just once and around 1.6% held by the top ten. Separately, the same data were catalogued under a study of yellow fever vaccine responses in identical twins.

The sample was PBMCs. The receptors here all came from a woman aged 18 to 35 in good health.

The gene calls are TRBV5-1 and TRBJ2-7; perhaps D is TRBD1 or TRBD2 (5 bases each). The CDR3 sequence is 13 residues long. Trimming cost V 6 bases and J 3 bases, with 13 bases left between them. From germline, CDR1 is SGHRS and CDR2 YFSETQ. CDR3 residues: CASKGEPLYEQYV. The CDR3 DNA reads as TGCGCCAGCAAAGGGGAGCCCCTCTACGAGCAGTACGTC.

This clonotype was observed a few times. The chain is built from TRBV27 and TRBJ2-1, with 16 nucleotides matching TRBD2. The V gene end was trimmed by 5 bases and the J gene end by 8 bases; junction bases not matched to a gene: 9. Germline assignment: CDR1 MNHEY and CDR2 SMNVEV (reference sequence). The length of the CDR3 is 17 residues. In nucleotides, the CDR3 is TGTGCCAGCAGTCCCCGGGGACTAGCGGGGGGGGTCGATGAGCAGTTCTTC. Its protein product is CASSPRGLAGGVDEQFF.

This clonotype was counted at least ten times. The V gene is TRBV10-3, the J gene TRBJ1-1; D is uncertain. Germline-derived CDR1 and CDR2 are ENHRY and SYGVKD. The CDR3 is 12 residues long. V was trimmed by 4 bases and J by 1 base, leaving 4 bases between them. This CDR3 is CAISARNTEAFF. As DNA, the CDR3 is TGTGCCATCAGTGCACGGAACACTGAAGCTTTCTTT.

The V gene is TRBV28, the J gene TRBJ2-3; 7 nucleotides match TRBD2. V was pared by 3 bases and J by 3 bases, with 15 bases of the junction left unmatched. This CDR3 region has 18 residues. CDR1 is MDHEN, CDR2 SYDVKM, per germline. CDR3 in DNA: TGTGCCAGCAGTTTCCACCCGGAGACCGGACTAGGAACAGATACGCAGTATTTT. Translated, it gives CASSFHPETGLGTDTQYF.

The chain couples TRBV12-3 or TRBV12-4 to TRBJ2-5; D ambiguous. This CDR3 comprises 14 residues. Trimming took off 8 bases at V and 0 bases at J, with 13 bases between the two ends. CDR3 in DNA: TGTGCCAGCTCGATTTACCAGTACCAAGAGACCCAGTACTTC. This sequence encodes CASSIYQYQETQYF.

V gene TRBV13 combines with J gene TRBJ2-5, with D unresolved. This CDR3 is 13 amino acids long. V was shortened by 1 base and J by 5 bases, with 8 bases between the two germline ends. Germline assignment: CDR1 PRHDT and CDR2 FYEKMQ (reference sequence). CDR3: CASSLVGMETQYF. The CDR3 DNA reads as TGTGCCAGCAGCTTAGTGGGTATGGAGACCCAGTACTTC.

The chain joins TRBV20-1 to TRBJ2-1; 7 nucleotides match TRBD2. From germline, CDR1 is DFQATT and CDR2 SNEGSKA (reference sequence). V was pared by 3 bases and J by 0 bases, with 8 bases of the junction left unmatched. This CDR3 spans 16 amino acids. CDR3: CSASTIAGDSYNEQFF. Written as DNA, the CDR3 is TGCAGTGCTAGCACCATCGCGGGGGACTCCTACAATGAGCAGTTCTTC.

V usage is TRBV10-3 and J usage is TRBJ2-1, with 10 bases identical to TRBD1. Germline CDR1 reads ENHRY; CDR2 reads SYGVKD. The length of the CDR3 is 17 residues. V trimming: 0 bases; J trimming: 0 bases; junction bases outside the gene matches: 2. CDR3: CAISESRDRGSYNEQFF. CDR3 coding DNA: TGTGCCATCAGTGAGTCGAGGGACAGGGGCTCCTACAATGAGCAGTTCTTC.

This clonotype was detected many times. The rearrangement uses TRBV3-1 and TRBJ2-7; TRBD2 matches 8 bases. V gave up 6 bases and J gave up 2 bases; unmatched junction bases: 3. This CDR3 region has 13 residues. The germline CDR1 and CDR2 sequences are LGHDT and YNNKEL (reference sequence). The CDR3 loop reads CASSRAGAYEQYF. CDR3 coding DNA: TGTGCCAGCAGTCGAGCGGGGGCCTACGAGCAGTACTTC.

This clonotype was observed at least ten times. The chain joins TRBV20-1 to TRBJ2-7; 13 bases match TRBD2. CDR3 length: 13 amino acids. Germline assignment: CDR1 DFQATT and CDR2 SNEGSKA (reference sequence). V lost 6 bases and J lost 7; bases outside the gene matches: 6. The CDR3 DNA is TGCAGTGCCACTAGCGGGGGGGCCAGGGAGCAGTACGTC. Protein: CSATSGGAREQYV.

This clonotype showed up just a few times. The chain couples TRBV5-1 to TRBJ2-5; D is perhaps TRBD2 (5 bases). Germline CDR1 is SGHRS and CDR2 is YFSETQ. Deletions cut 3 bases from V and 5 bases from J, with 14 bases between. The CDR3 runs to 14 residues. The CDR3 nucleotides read TGCGCCAGCAGCTCCGTCGCCGGGGTGGAGACCCAGTACTTC. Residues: CASSSVAGVETQYF.

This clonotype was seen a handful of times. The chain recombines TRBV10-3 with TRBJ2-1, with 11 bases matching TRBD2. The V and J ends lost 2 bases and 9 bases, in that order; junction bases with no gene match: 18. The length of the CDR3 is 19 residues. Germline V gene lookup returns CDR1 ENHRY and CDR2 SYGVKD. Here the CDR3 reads CAISEPLAGVPTRVSEQFF. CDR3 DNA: TGTGCCATCAGTGAGCCACTAGCGGGAGTTCCTACACGGGTTAGTGAGCAGTTCTTC.

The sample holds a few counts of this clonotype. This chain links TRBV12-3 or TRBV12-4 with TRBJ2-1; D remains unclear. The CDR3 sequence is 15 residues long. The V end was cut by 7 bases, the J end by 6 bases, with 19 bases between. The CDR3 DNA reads TGTGCCAGCACTCTGGCCCGGCCCCAGTTCAATGAGCAGTTCTTC. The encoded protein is CASTLARPQFNEQFF.

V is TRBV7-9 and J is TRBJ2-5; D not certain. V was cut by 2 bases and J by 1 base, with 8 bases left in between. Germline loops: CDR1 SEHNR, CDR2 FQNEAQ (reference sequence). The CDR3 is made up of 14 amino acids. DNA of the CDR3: TGTGCCAGCAGCTTATGGTCCACCCAAGAGACCCAGTACTTC. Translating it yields CASSLWSTQETQYF.

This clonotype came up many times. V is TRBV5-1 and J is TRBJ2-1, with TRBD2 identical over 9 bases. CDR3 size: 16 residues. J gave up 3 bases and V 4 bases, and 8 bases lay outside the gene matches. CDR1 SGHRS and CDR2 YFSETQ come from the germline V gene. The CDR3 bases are TGCGCCAGCAGCCCCCAAGCGGGAGGTTTCTACAATGAGCAGTTCTTC. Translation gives CASSPQAGGFYNEQFF.

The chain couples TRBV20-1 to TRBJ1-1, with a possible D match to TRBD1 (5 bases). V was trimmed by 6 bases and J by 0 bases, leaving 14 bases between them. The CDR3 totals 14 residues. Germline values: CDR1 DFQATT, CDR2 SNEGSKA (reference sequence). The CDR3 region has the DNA TGCAGTGCCGAACCCGGACATATGAACACTGAAGCTTTCTTT. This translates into CSAEPGHMNTEAFF.

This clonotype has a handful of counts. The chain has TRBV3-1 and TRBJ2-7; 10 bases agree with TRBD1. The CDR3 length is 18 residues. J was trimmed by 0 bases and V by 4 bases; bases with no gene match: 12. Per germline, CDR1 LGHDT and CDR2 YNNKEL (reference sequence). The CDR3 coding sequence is TGTGCCAGCAGCCGCTCATCCATTAGGACAGGGGGCTCCTACGAGCAGTACTTC. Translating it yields CASSRSSIRTGGSYEQYF.

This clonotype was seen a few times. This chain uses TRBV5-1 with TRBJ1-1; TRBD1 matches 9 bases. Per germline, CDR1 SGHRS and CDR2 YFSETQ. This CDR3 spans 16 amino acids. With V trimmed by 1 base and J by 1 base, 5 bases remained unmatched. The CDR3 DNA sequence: TGCGCCAGCAGCTTGAGTACAGGGGGCGCGAACACTGAAGCTTTCTTT. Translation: CASSLSTGGANTEAFF.

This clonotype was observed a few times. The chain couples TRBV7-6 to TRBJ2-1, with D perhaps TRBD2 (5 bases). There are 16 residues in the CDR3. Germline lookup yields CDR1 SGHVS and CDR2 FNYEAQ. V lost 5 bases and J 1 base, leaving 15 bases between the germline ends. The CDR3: CASSPTTGISYNEQFF. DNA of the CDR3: TGTGCCAGCAGCCCGACGACGGGAATTTCCTACAATGAGCAGTTCTTC.